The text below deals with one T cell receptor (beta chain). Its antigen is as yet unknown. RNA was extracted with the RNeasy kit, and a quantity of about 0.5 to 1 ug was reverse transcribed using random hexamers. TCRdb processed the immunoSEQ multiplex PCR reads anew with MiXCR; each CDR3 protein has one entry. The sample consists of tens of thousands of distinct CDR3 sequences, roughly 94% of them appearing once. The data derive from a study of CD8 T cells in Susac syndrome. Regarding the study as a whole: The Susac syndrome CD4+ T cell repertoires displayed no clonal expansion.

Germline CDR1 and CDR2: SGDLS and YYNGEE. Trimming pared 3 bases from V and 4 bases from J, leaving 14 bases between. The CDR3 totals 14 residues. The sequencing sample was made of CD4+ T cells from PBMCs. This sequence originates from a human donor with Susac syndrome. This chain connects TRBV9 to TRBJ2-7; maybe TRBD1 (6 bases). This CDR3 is CASSEGQWGYEQYF. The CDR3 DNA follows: TGTGCCAGCAGCGAAGGACAGTGGGGATACGAGCAGTACTTC.